These 18 T cell receptor beta chains share one sample of origin, sequenced in a study of T cell responses to AZD1222 COVID-19 vaccine. The data were produced by immunoSEQ multiplex PCR, yet TCRdb's version contains in-frame clones alone and is incomplete. The profile shows 85,000 to 95,000 clones, nearly 90% of them singletons. This specimen was peripheral blood, taken on day 0 of AZD1222 vaccination. The receptors shown here come from an adult in good health.

This chain joins TRBV20-1 and TRBJ1-1; D unresolved. V was shortened by 3 bases and J by 0 bases, with 8 bases between the two germline ends. The CDR3 is 13 residues long. Germline loops: CDR1 DFQATT, CDR2 SNEGSKA (reference sequence). The CDR3 region has the DNA TGCAGTGCTAGTGGGCAGCTGAACACTGAAGCTTTCTTT. This codes for CSASGQLNTEAFF.

This rearrangement joins TRBV19 to TRBJ1-4; D not resolved. The CDR3 is made up of 13 amino acids. The V end was cut by 3 bases, the J end by 8 bases, with 10 bases between. CDR1 and CDR2 (germline): LNHDA, SQIVND (reference sequence). The CDR3 is CASSIGVQEKLFF. CDR3 bases: TGTGCCAGTAGTATTGGGGTACAGGAAAAACTGTTTTTT.

V is TRBV12-5 and J is TRBJ1-3; D unresolved. The CDR3 has 14 amino acids. From germline, CDR1 is LGHNT and CDR2 FRNRAP. V lost 2 bases to trimming and J lost 4 bases, with 9 bases between them. Here the CDR3 DNA reads TGTGCTAGTGGTTTGACGGGAGGAGGAAACACCATATATTTT. Its protein is CASGLTGGGNTIYF.

The DNA for the CDR3 is TGCAGTGCTAGTACGGTCACTGAAGCTTTCTTT. Translating it yields CSASTVTEAFF. The chain couples TRBV20-1 to TRBJ1-1, with D unclear. This CDR3 is built from 11 residues. The V end was cut by 3 bases, the J end by 4 bases, with 6 bases between. From germline, CDR1 is DFQATT and CDR2 SNEGSKA (reference sequence).

The chain combines TRBV6-5 with TRBJ1-2; 9 bases agree with TRBD1. The CDR3 extends over 14 amino acids. Per germline, CDR1 MNHEY and CDR2 SVGAGI. V lost 8 bases to trimming and J lost 7 bases; unmatched junction nucleotides: 11. The CDR3 loop is CASGTGLLSRGYTF. In nucleotides, the CDR3 is TGTGCCAGCGGGACAGGGCTTCTTAGTCGTGGCTACACCTTC.

The genes are TRBV2 and TRBJ1-3; 9 positions match TRBD1. Per the germline V gene, CDR1 is SNHLY and CDR2 is FYNNEI. The ends lost 6 bases at V and 3 bases at J; junction bases unmatched: 3. The CDR3 covers 14 residues. The CDR3 protein is CASSRQGGGNTIYF. The CDR3 coding sequence is TGTGCCAGCAGCAGACAGGGGGGTGGAAACACCATATATTTT.

The sample holds one count of this clone. V gene TRBV23-1 combines with J gene TRBJ2-2, with 10 nucleotides matching TRBD1. TRBV23-1 is recorded as an ORF, its role being uncertain. The V segment lost 10 bases and the J segment 5 bases; nucleotides outside the gene matches: 4. This CDR3 contains 13 residues. CDR3 amino acids: CATGTGETGELFF. The CDR3 coding sequence is TGCGCCACCGGGACAGGGGAAACCGGGGAGCTGTTTTTT.

J is TRBJ1-2 and V is TRBV7-8; 7 bases map to TRBD1. This CDR3 comprises 14 residues. V shed 3 bases and J 6 bases; nucleotides not matched to a gene: 7. Germline CDR1 reads SGHVS; CDR2 reads FQNEAQ. The CDR3 nucleotides read TGTGCCAGCAGCTTGACAGGGTCCCGCGATGGCTACACCTTC. It translates to CASSLTGSRDGYTF.

V is TRBV7-6 and J is TRBJ1-1; D may be TRBD1 (6 bases). The germline CDR1 and CDR2 sequences are SGHVS and FNYEAQ. Trimming removed 5 bases at V and 1 base at J, with 11 bases between. This CDR3 is 14 amino acids long. The CDR3 is CASSPGTPNTEAFF. CDR3 in DNA: TGTGCCAGCAGCCCCGGGACACCGAACACTGAAGCTTTCTTT.

V is TRBV10-3 and J is TRBJ1-1; 8 bases align to TRBD1. V was clipped by 4 bases and J by 3 bases; unmatched bases: 7. This CDR3 is 15 amino acids long. Germline CDR1 ENHRY, CDR2 SYGVKD. The CDR3 loop is CAISGNRGKDTEAFF. For the CDR3, the DNA is TGTGCCATCAGTGGAAACAGGGGGAAGGACACTGAAGCTTTCTTT.

J is TRBJ1-2 and V is TRBV4-3, with TRBD1 as a possible D gene (5 bases). The CDR3 spans 15 residues. Trimming removed 0 bases from V and 8 bases from J, with 16 bases in between. Germline V lookup: CDR1 LGHNA, CDR2 YSLEER. The CDR3, as DNA: TGCGCCAGCAGCCAAGAGTTTCAGGGAGCGGGAGGCTACACCTTC. Its translation: CASSQEFQGAGGYTF.

This chain joins TRBV5-4 and TRBJ2-6; TRBD1 matches at 12 bases. V lost 4 bases, J lost 2 bases, and 4 bases stayed unmatched. Looked up from germline, CDR1 is SGHNT and CDR2 is YYREEE (reference sequence). The CDR3 spans 17 residues. The CDR3 DNA reads as TGTGCCAGCAGCATGGGACAGGGGGCGGCTGGGGCCAACGTCCTGACTTTC. Translating it yields CASSMGQGAAGANVLTF.

The chain couples TRBV6-6 to TRBJ1-2; maybe TRBD1 (6 bases). V lost 4 bases, J lost 5 bases, and 11 bases lay in between. The CDR3 totals 13 residues. The germline gives CDR1 MNHNY, CDR2 SVGAGI (reference sequence). CDR3 region: CASSSGTPYGYTF. CDR3 DNA sequence: TGTGCCAGCAGTTCCGGGACACCGTATGGCTACACCTTC.

The gene calls are TRBV4-2 and TRBJ2-3; 8 bases agree with TRBD2. V lost 3 bases and J lost 0; bases outside the gene matches: 11. The CDR3 is made up of 18 amino acids. CDR1 and CDR2 from the germline V gene are LGHNA and YNFKEQ. The CDR3: CASSHVPLSGVSTDTQYF. The CDR3 nucleotides read TGTGCCAGCAGCCATGTCCCTCTTAGCGGGGTTAGCACAGATACGCAGTATTTT.

The chain couples TRBV4-3 to TRBJ2-7; maybe TRBD2 (6 bases). Germline lookup yields CDR1 LGHNA and CDR2 YSLEER. V was clipped by 0 bases and J by 6 bases, with 15 bases between them. The CDR3 extends over 15 amino acids. The CDR3 is CASSQDYGGGGEQYF. In nucleotides, the CDR3 is TGCGCCAGCAGCCAAGATTACGGTGGGGGAGGCGAGCAGTACTTC.

This clone was counted a few times. Other DNA sequences from this sample encode an identical CDR3 as well. The chain couples TRBV19 to TRBJ2-2; D gene ambiguous. The CDR3 loop spans 12 amino acids. Trimming pared 1 base from V and 7 bases from J, leaving 4 bases between. Germline-derived CDR1 and CDR2 are LNHDA and SQIVND (reference sequence). The CDR3 nucleotides are TGTGCCAGTAGTATAGTTCACGGGGAGCTGTTTTTT. It yields the protein CASSIVHGELFF.

This clone has just one count. This sequence joins TRBV6-5 and TRBJ2-5; no firm D call. This CDR3 contains 13 residues. With 6 bases removed from V and 4 bases from J, the gap between germline ends came to 12 bases. The germline CDR1 and CDR2 sequences are MNHEY and SVGAGI. CDR3 DNA: TGTGCCAGCAGACCTTTAGTATCAGAGACCCAGTACTTC. It encodes CASRPLVSETQYF.

The chain is built from TRBV5-1 and TRBJ1-4, with 9 bases identical to TRBD1. Germline-derived CDR1 and CDR2 are SGHRS and YFSETQ. With V trimmed by 3 bases and J by 5 bases, 5 bases remained unmatched. This CDR3 has 15 residues. The CDR3: CASSYAGTGNEKLFF. The CDR3 coding sequence is TGCGCCAGCAGCTATGCCGGGACAGGGAATGAAAAACTGTTTTTT.